This T cell receptor (beta chain) appears in the sequencing data of a study of T cells after yellow fever vaccination. For the study at large: Researchers used SMART-Seq v4 Ultra Low Input to prepare fractions that had low cell numbers.

Generation of TCR cDNA used 5'RACE template switching (which added a universal primer site and UMIs). In TCRdb, the 5' RACE reads were re-called with MiXCR into one record per CDR3 protein. The sample contains under 300,000 distinct CDR3 sequences, 10% to 15% of which appear only once. Study-level points and caveats: Weaker overall was a secondary response that nonetheless peaked faster, on day 5 versus 15. Researchers noted that a small share of clonotypes showed up in both CD4 and CD8 compartments.

The germline V and J ends were trimmed by 3 bases and 4 bases, with 10 bases remaining between them. The CDR3 has 14 residues. This clonotype was detected only a few times. Antigen specificity is unknown. V is TRBV12-3 or TRBV12-4 and J is TRBJ2-1; D gene ambiguous. This material consisted of CD4+ T cells sorted from PBMCs, taken 45 days after the yellow fever booster vaccination. This clonotype originated in a man in his thirties or forties who received the YFV17D yellow fever vaccine. CDR3: CASSFGRVYNEQFF. The CDR3 bases are TGTGCCAGCAGTTTTGGCCGGGTGTACAATGAGCAGTTCTTC.